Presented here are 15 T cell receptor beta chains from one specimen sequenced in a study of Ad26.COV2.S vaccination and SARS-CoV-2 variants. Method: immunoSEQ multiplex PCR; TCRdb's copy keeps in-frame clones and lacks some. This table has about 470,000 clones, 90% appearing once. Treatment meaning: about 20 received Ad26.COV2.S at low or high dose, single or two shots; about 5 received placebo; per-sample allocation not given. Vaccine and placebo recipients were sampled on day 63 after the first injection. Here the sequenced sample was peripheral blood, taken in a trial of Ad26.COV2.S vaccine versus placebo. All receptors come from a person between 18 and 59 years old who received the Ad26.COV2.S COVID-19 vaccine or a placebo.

For the CDR3, the DNA is TGTGCCAGCAGTTTGGCGGGAGCTGGAGATACGCAGTATTTT. It encodes CASSLAGAGDTQYF. The chain has TRBV28 and TRBJ2-3, with TRBD2 matching over 7 bases. Germline CDR1 reads MDHEN; CDR2 reads SYDVKM. The ends lost 3 bases at V and 5 bases at J; junction bases unmatched: 5. CDR3 length equals 14 residues. The complete variable domain, with remaining parts taken from reference TRBV28 and TRBJ2-3, reads DVKVTQSSRYLVKRTGEKVFLECVQDMDHENMFWYRQDPGLGLRLIYFSYDVKMKEKGDIPEGYSVSREKKERFSLILESASTNQTSMYLCASSLAGAGDTQYFGPGTRLTVL.

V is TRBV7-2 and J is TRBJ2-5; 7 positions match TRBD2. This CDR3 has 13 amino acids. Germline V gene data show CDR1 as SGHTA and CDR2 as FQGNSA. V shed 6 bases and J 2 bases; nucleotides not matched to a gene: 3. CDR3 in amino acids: CASRSGVQETQYF. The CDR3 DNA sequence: TGTGCCAGCAGGAGCGGGGTACAAGAGACCCAGTACTTC.

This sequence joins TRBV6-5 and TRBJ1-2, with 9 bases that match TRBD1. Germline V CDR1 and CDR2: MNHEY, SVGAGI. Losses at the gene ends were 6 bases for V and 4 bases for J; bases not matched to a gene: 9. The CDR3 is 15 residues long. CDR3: CASRFTGGEVYGYTF. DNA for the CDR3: TGTGCCAGCAGGTTCACAGGGGGCGAGGTCTATGGCTACACCTTC.

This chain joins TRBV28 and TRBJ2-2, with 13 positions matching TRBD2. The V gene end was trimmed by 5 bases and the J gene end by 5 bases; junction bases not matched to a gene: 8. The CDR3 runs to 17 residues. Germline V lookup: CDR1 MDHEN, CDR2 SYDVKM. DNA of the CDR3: TGTGCCAGCAGTCCCGGACTAGCGGGAGCCAGGACCGGGGAGCTGTTTTTT. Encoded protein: CASSPGLAGARTGELFF.

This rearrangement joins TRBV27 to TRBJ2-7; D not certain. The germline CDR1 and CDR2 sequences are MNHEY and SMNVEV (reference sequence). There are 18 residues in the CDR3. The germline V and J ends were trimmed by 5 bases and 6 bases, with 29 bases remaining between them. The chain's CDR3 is CASSPYGPKIQSGPEQYF. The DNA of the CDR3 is TGTGCCAGCAGTCCCTACGGCCCGAAAATTCAGAGTGGGCCCGAGCAGTACTTC.

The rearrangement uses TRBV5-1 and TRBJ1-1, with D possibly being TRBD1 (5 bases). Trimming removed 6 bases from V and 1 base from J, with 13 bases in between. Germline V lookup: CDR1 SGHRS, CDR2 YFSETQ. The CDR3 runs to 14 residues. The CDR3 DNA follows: TGCGCCAGCAAGGGGCTTCCGGGGAACACTGAAGCTTTCTTT. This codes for CASKGLPGNTEAFF.

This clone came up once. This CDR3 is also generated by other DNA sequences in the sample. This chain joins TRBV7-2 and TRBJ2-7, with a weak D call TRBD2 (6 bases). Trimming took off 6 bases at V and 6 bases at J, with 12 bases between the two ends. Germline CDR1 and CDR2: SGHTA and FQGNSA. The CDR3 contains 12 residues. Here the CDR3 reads CASRSQGGEQYF. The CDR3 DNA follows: TGTGCCAGCAGATCTCAGGGAGGCGAGCAGTACTTC.

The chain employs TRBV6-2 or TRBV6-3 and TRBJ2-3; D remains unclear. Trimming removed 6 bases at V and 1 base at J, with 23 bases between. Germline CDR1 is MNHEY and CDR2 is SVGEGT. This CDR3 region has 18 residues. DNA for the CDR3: TGTGCCAGCAGCCCCCGGCTCTTCTCGTCTAGTGGCACAGATACGCAGTATTTT. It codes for CASSPRLFSSSGTDTQYF.

The CDR3 nucleotides read TGTGCCTGGAGTGAGGGGGGCTGGGCTGAAAAACTGTTTTTT. Encoded protein: CAWSEGGWAEKLFF. V usage is TRBV30 and J usage is TRBJ1-4; the D gene is possibly TRBD1 (6 bases). CDR1 is GTSNPN, CDR2 SVGIG, per germline (reference sequence). The V end lost 1 base, the J end lost 7 bases, and 13 bases lay between the germline ends. The CDR3 runs to 14 residues.

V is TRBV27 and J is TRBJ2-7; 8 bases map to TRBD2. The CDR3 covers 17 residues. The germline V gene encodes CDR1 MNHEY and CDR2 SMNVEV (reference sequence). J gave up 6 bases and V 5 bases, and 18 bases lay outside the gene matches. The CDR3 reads CASSRLFGGDPSVEQYF. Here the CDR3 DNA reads TGTGCCAGCAGTCGCCTCTTCGGGGGGGACCCCTCGGTCGAGCAGTACTTC.

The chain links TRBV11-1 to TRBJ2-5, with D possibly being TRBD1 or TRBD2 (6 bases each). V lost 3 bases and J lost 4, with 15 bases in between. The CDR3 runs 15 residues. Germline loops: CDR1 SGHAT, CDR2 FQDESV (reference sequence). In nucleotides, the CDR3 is TGTGCCAGCAGCTTTTCGGGGGCCGTAGGAGAGACCCAGTACTTC. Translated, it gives CASSFSGAVGETQYF.

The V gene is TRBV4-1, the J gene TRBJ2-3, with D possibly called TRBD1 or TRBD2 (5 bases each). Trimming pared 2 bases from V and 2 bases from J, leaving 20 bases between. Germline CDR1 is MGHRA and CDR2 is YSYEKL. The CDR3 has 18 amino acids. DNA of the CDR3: TGCGCCAGCAGCCAACCCCCGGGACGGTCCCCAAACACAGATACGCAGTATTTT. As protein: CASSQPPGRSPNTDTQYF.

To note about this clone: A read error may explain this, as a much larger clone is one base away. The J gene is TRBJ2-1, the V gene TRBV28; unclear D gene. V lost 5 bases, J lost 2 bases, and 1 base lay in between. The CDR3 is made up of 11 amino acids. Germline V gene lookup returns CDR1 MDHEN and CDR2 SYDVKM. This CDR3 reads CASSAYNEQFF. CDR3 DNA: TGTGCCAGCAGTGCCTACAATGAGCAGTTCTTC.

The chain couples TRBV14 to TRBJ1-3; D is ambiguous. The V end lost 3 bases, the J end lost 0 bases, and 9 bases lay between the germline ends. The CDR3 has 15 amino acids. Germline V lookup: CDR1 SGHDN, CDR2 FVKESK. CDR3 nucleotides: TGTGCCAGCAGCCAGACCCCGGTCTCTGGAAACACCATATATTTT. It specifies CASSQTPVSGNTIYF.

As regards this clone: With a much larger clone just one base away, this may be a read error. DNA of the CDR3: TGTGCCAGCAGCGACTCCTACGAGCAGTACTTC. Translated: CASSDSYEQYF. The rearrangement uses TRBV5-5 and TRBJ2-7; D remains unclear. Per germline, CDR1 SGHKS and CDR2 YYEKEE (reference sequence). V lost 4 bases to trimming and J lost 0 bases, with 2 bases between them. This CDR3 region has 11 residues.